These 2 T cell receptor beta chains came from one sample sequenced in a study of shared clonotypes between healthy human individuals. Naivety among CD8 cells was defined by CD45RO negativity and positive CCR7 selection, thereby excluding terminally differentiated effector memory CD45RA+ cells. The protocol was immunoSEQ multiplex PCR, while the TCRdb copy is restricted to in-frame clones and leaves out a portion. Of hundreds of thousands of clones in the sample, about 91% were seen once. What was sequenced was naive CD8+ T cells sorted from blood. These receptor sequences come from a young man in good health.

This clone was detected a few times. The chain combines TRBV28 with TRBJ2-7, with a possible D match to TRBD2 (6 bases). The germline V gene encodes CDR1 MDHEN and CDR2 SYDVKM. This CDR3 spans 15 amino acids. The V end lost 5 bases, the J end lost 6 bases, and 20 bases lay between the germline ends. The DNA of the CDR3 is TGTGCCAGCAGTCCCTACATGACTAGTTATTCCGAGCAGTACTTC. Protein: CASSPYMTSYSEQYF.

Turning to this clone: This same CDR3 is encoded by further DNA sequences in the sample. The chain uses TRBV29-1 and TRBJ1-1; the match to TRBD1 covers 7 bases. V shed 6 bases, J shed 5 bases, and the junction held 6 bases outside the gene matches. CDR3 size: 12 residues. The germline V gene has CDR1 SQVTM and CDR2 ANQGSEA. The CDR3 is CSVDREGTEAFF. The CDR3 region has the DNA TGCAGCGTCGACAGGGAAGGAACTGAAGCTTTCTTT. Full variable domain (remainder filled in from reference TRBV29-1 and TRBJ1-1): SAVISQKPSRDICQRGTSLTIQCQVDSQVTMMFWYRQQPGQSLTLIATANQGSEATYESGFVIDKFPISRPNLTFSTLTVSNMSPEDSSIYLCSVDREGTEAFFGQGTRLTVV.